This TCR beta chain was recorded in a study of T cell responses to AZD1222 COVID-19 vaccine. V lost 2 bases to trimming and J lost 5 bases, with 15 bases between them. Germline CDR1 MNHEY, CDR2 SVGEGT. The CDR3 sequence is 15 residues long. Clones were read by immunoSEQ multiplex PCR, and TCRdb kept only the in-frame ones, dropping some. The repertoire holds about 75,000 clones, with 80% to 90% as singletons. The sample in question was peripheral blood, obtained 28 days after the second AZD1222 dose. The source is an adult who received the AZD1222 COVID-19 vaccine. This chain connects TRBV6-2 or TRBV6-3 to TRBJ1-1; D perhaps matches TRBD1 (6 bases). The CDR3 reads CASSYVTGYGTEAFF. CDR3 coding DNA: TGTGCCAGCAGTTACGTTACAGGGTATGGGACTGAAGCTTTCTTT.